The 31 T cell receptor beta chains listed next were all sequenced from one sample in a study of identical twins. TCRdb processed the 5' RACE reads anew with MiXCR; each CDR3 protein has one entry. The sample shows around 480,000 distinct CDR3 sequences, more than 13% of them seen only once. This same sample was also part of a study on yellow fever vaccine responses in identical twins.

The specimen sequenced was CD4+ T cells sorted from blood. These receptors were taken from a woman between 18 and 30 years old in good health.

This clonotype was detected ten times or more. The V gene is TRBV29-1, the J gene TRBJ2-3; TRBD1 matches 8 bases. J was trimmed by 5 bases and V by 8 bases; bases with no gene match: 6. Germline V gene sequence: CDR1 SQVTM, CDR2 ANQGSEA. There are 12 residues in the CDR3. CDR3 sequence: CSTRQGIDTQYF. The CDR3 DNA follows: TGCAGCACCAGACAGGGGATAGATACGCAGTATTTT.

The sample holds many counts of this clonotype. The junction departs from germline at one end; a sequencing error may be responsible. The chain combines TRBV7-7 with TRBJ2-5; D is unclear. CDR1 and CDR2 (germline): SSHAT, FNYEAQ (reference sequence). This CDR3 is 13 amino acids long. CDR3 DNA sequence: TGTGCTAGCAGTTTAGGGTACCAAGAGACCCAGTACTTC. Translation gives CASSLGYQETQYF.

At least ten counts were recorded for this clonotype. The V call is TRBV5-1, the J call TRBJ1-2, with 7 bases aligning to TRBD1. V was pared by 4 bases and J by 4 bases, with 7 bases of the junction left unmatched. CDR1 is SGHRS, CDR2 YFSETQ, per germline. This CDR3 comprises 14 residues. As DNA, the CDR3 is TGCGCCAGCAGCGAAACCGGGACAGCCTATGGCTACACCTTC. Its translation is CASSETGTAYGYTF.

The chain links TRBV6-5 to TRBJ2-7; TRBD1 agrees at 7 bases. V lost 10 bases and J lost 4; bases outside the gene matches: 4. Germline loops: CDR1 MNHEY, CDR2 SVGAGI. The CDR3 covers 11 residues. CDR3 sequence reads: CATTTGYEQYF. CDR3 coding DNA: TGTGCCACCACGACAGGGTACGAGCAGTACTTC.

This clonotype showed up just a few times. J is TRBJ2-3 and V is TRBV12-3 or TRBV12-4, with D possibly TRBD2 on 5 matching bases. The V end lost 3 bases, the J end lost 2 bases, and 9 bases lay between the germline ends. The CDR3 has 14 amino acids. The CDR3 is CASSFQDFTDTQYF. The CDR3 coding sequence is TGTGCCAGCAGTTTTCAGGACTTCACAGATACGCAGTATTTT.

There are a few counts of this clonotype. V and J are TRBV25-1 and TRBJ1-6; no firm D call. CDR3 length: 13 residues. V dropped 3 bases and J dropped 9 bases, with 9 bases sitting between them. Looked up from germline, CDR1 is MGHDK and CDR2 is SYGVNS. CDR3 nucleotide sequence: TGTGCCAGCAGTGAGGAATGGAGTTCACCCCTCCACTTT. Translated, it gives CASSEEWSSPLHF.

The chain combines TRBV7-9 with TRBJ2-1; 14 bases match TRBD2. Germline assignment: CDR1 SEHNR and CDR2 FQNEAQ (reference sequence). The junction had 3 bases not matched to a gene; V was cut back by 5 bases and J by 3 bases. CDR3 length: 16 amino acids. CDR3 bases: TGTGCCAGCAGCGCGGGACTAGCGGGAGACTACAATGAGCAGTTCTTC. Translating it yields CASSAGLAGDYNEQFF.

CDR3 amino acids: CASSSGQVTSTDTQYF. The CDR3 DNA follows: TGTGCCAGTAGTAGCGGACAGGTGACAAGCACAGATACGCAGTATTTT. The chain employs TRBV19 and TRBJ2-3, with 7 bases fitting TRBD1. The CDR3 consists of 16 residues. Germline loops: CDR1 LNHDA, CDR2 SQIVND (reference sequence). V trimming: 4 bases; J trimming: 0 bases; junction bases outside the gene matches: 7.

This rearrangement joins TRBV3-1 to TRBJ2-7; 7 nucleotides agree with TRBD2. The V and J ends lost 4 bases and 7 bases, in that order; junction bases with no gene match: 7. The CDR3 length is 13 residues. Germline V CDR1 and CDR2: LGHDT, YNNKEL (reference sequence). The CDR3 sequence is CASSPGAGNEQYF. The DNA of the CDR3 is TGTGCCAGCAGCCCCGGAGCGGGGAATGAGCAGTACTTC.

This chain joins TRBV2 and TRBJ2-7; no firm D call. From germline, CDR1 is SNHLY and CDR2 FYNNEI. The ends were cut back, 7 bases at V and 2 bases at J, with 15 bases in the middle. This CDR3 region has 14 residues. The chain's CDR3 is CASTGPPNTYEQYF. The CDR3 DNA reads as TGTGCCAGCACTGGTCCACCAAACACCTACGAGCAGTACTTC.

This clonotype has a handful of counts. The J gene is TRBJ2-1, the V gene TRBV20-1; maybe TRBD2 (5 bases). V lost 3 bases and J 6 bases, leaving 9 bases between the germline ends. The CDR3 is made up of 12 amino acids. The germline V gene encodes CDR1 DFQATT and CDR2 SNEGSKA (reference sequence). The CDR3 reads CSARTGFNEQFF. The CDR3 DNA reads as TGCAGTGCTAGGACGGGGTTCAATGAGCAGTTCTTC.

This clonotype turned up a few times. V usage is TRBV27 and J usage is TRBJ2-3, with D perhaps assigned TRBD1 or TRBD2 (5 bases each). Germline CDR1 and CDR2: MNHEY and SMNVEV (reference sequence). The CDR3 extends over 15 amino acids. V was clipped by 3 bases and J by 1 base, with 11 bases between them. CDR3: CASSFEGPRTDTQYF. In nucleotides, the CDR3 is TGTGCCAGCAGTTTCGAGGGGCCCCGCACAGATACGCAGTATTTT.

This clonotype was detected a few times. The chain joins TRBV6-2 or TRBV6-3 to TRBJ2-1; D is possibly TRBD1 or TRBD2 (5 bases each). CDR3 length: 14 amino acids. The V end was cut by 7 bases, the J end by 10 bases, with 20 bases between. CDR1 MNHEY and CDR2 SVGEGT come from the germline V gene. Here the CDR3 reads CASTSPGVGREQFF. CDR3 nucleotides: TGTGCCAGCACCTCCCCCGGCGTGGGACGAGAGCAGTTCTTC.

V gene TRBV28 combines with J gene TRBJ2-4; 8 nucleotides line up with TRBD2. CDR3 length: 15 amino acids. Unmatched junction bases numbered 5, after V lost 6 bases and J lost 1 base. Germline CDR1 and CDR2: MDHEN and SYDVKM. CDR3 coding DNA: TGTGCCAGCAGGGGCAGCGGGGGTGCCAAAAACATTCAGTACTTC. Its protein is CASRGSGGAKNIQYF.

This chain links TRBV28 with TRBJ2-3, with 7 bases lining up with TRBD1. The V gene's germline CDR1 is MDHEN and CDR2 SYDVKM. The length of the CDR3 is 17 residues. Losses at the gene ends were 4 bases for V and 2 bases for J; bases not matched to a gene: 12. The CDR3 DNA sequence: TGTGCCAGCAGTTCGCTCAGGGGGTTGGTTGACACAGATACGCAGTATTTT. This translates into CASSSLRGLVDTDTQYF.

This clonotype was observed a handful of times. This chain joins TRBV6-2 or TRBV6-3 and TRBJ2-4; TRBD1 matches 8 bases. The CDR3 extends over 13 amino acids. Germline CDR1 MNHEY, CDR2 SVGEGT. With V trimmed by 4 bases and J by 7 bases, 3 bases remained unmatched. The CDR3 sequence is CASSSQGVNIQYF. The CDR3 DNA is TGTGCCAGCAGTTCACAGGGGGTCAACATTCAGTACTTC.

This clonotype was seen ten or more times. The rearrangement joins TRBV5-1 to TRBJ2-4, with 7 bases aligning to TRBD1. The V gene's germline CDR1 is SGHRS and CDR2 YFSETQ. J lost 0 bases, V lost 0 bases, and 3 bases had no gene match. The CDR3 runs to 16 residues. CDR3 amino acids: CASSLDDRVAKNIQYF. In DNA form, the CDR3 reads TGCGCCAGCAGCTTGGATGACAGGGTAGCCAAAAACATTCAGTACTTC.

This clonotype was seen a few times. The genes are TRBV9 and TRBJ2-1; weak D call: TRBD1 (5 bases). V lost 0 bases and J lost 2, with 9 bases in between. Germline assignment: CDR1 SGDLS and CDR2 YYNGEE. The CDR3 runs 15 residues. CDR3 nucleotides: TGTGCCAGCAGCGTAGGGGGCCTTACCTACAATGAGCAGTTCTTC. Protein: CASSVGGLTYNEQFF.

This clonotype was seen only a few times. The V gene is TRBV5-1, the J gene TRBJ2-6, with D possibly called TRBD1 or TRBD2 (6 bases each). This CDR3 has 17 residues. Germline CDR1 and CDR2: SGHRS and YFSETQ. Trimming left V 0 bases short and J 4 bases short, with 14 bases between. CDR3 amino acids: CASSLELGAGGANVLTF. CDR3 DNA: TGCGCCAGCAGCTTGGAGCTGGGGGCGGGAGGGGCCAACGTCCTGACTTTC. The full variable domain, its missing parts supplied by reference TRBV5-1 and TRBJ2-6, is KAGVTQTPRYLIKTRGQQVTLSCSPISGHRSVSWYQQTPGQGLQFLFEYFSETQRNKGNFPGRFSGRQFSNSRSEMNVSTLELGDSALYLCASSLELGAGGANVLTFGAGSRLTVL.

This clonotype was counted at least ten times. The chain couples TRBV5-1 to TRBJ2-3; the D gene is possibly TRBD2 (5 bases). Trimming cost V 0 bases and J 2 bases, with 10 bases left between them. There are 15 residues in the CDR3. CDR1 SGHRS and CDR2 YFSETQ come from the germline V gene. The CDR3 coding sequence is TGCGCCAGCAGCTTGGGCGGGTCGTCCACAGATACGCAGTATTTT. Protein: CASSLGGSSTDTQYF.

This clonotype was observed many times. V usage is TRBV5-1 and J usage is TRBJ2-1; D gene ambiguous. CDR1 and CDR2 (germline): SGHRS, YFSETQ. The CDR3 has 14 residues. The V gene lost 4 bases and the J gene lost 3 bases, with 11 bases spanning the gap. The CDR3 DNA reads TGCGCCAGCAGCCCCGACGGCGGCTACAATGAGCAGTTCTTC. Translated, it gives CASSPDGGYNEQFF.

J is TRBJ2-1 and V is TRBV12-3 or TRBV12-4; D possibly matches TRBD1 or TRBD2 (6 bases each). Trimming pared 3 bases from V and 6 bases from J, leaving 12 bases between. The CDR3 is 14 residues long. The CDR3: CASSFWGAGNEQFF. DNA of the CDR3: TGTGCCAGCAGTTTTTGGGGGGCTGGCAATGAGCAGTTCTTC.

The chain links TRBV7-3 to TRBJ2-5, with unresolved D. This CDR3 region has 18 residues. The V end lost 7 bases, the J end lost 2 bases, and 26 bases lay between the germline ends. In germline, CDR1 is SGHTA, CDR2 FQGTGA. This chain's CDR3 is CASTVRDLSFPGQETQYF. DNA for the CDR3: TGTGCCAGCACGGTTCGAGACCTCTCGTTCCCCGGTCAAGAGACCCAGTACTTC.

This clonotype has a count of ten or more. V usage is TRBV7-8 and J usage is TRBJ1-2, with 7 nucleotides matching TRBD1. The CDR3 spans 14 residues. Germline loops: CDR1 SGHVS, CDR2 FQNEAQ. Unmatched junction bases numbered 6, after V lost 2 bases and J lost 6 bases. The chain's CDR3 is CASSLRPDRDGYTF. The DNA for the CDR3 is TGTGCCAGCAGCTTACGCCCAGACAGGGATGGCTACACCTTC.

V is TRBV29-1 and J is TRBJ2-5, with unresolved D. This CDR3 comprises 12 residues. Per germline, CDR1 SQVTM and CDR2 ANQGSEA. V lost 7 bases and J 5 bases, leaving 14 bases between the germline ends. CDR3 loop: CSGLALGETQYF. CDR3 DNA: TGCAGCGGGTTAGCTCTTGGGGAGACCCAGTACTTC. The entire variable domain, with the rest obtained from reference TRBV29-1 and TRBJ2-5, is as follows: SAVISQKPSRDICQRGTSLTIQCQVDSQVTMMFWYRQQPGQSLTLIATANQGSEATYESGFVIDKFPISRPNLTFSTLTVSNMSPEDSSIYLCSGLALGETQYFGPGTRLLVL.

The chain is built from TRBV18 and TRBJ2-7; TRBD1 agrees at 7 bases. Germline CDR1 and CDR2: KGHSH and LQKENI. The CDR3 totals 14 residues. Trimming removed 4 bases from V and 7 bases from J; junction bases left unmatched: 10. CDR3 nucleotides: TGTGCCAGCTCACTCGGGACAGATTCTAGGGAGCAGTACTTC. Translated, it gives CASSLGTDSREQYF.

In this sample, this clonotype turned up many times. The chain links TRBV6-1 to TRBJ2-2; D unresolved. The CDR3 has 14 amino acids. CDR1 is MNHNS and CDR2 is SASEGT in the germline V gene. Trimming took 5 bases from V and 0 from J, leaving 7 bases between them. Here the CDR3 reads CASSTEANTGELFF. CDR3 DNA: TGTGCCAGCAGTACGGAAGCGAACACCGGGGAGCTGTTTTTT.

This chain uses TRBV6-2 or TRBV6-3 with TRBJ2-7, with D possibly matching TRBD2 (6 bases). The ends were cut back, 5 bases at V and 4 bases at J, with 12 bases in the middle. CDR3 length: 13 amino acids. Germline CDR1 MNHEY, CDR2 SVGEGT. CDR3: CASSPGTWYEQYF. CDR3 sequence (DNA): TGTGCCAGCAGTCCCGGGACTTGGTACGAGCAGTACTTC.

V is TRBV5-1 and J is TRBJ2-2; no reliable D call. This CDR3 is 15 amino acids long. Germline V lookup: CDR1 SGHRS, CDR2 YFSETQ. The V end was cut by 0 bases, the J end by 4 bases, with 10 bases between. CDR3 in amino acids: CASSLAGSITGELFF. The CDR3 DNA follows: TGCGCCAGCAGCTTGGCCGGGTCCATCACCGGGGAGCTGTTTTTT.

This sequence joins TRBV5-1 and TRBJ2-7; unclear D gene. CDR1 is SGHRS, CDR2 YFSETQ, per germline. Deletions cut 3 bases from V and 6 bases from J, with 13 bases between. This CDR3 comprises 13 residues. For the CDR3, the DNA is TGCGCCAGCAGCTCGACGTCCTTACGCGAGCAGTACTTC. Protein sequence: CASSSTSLREQYF.

CDR3 residues: CSVDEQGVQTQYF. CDR3 DNA sequence: TGCAGCGTTGATGAGCAGGGGGTTCAGACCCAGTACTTC. The J gene is TRBJ2-5, the V gene TRBV29-1; 7 positions match TRBD1. From germline, CDR1 is SQVTM and CDR2 ANQGSEA. V shed 3 bases, J shed 6 bases, and the junction held 7 bases outside the gene matches. This CDR3 is 13 amino acids long.